This passage covers 7 T cell receptor beta chains from one sample sequenced in a study of T cell repertoires and Cas9 in healthy adults. Assay: immunoSEQ multiplex PCR; the TCRdb copy retains only in-frame clones and omits some. The table records more than 20,000 clones, 85% to 95% of them present only once. Sequencing was performed on CD4+ effector T cells (CD127+, CD25-, CD137-, CD154-) from PBMCs; culture status not recorded. These receptors were collected from a human donor in good health.

This chain links TRBV12-5 with TRBJ2-3; D remains unclear. This CDR3 contains 12 residues. V was trimmed by 4 bases and J by 3 bases, leaving 5 bases between them. Germline CDR1 LGHNT, CDR2 FRNRAP. CDR3 in DNA: TGTGCTAGTGGTTCCGTGACAGATACGCAGTATTTT. Translation: CASGSVTDTQYF.

This chain joins TRBV21-1 and TRBJ2-1. TRBV21-1 is reported as a pseudogene. The length of the CDR3 is 17 residues. This chain's CDR3 is CASRGRIATHSDNEQFF. The CDR3 DNA sequence: TGTGCCAGCAGGGGCCGTATAGCTACCCATTCCGACAATGAGCAGTTCTTC.

This clone was found once. This chain joins TRBV2 and TRBJ1-2; D ambiguous. The V and J ends lost 7 bases and 4 bases respectively, with 13 bases between them. Germline lookup yields CDR1 SNHLY and CDR2 FYNNEI. The CDR3 is made up of 13 amino acids. The CDR3 protein is CASKRTESYGYTF. CDR3 coding DNA: TGTGCCAGCAAGAGGACTGAAAGCTATGGCTACACCTTC.

The chain joins TRBV29-1 to TRBJ1-1; D not resolved. In germline, CDR1 is SQVTM, CDR2 ANQGSEA. CDR3 length equals 12 residues. Trimming took off 3 bases at V and 4 bases at J, with 9 bases between the two ends. The CDR3 nucleotides are TGCAGCGTTGATAGGAAGGGCACTGAAGCTTTCTTT. Residues: CSVDRKGTEAFF.

V gene TRBV4-3 combines with J gene TRBJ1-2, with TRBD1 as a possible D gene (6 bases). Trimming cost V 4 bases and J 1 base, with 10 bases left between them. CDR1 and CDR2 (germline): LGHNA, YSLEER. The CDR3 is made up of 14 amino acids. The CDR3 DNA reads TGCGCCAGCAGCCGCCAACAGGGTAACTATGGCTACACCTTC. Translated: CASSRQQGNYGYTF.

The chain combines TRBV6-5 with TRBJ2-1; a weak D match, TRBD2 (6 bases). V lost 2 bases, J lost 6 bases, and 14 bases lay in between. This CDR3 is 15 amino acids long. The germline V gene encodes CDR1 MNHEY and CDR2 SVGAGI. The CDR3 coding sequence is TGTGCCAGCAGTTACCCGACCGGACTAACCAATGAGCAGTTCTTC. Amino acid sequence: CASSYPTGLTNEQFF.

The rearrangement links TRBV15 to TRBJ2-1; D remains ambiguous. The CDR3 spans 15 residues. V gave up 0 bases and J gave up 5 bases, with 11 bases separating them. CDR1 is LNHNV, CDR2 YYDKDF, per germline (reference sequence). The CDR3 DNA reads TGTGCCACCAGCAGAGAACGGCTTACCGACAATGAGCAGTTCTTC. It encodes CATSRERLTDNEQFF.